This T cell receptor (beta chain) was observed in a study of blood T cell repertoires in COVID-19. Background on the study: The cDNA or gDNA used as material had been derived from T cells, B-cell-depleted T cells, or PBMCs.

The V gene's germline CDR1 is SGHNT and CDR2 YENEEA. This CDR3 is 16 amino acids long. J was trimmed by 3 bases and V by 4 bases; bases with no gene match: 11. Per the original data handling: Nucleated cell counts were estimated from reference gene primer amplification. The repertoire was sequenced with immunoSEQ multiplex PCR; TCRdb's copy has only in-frame clones and lacks some. V, J and clone size were drawn from that table, and D and trimming were deduced from the DNA. The table has 300,000 to 350,000 clones, over 70% seen once; the top ten hold 2.5% to 3%. Sequencing used peripheral blood. The receptor was derived from a man aged 25 to 45 with active or convalescent COVID-19. V and J are TRBV11-3 and TRBJ1-1; 7 bases agree with TRBD1. The CDR3 loop is CASSSRDSGPDTEAFF. The DNA for the CDR3 is TGTGCCAGCAGCTCCCGGGACAGTGGGCCTGACACTGAAGCTTTCTTT.